This TCR beta chain emerged from a study of shared clonotypes between healthy human individuals (TCRdb year 2020). As for the study more broadly: Three men and two women, aged 18 to 49 years, made up the cohort. Each donor's leukapheresis produced roughly between roughly 0.85 and 10 billion PBMCs. For each donor, CD4 naive and CD4 memory were each run on three plates, CD8 naive on two plates, and CD8 memory on one plate. To estimate repertoire size and how much clonotypes are shared between individuals, the study performed deep sequencing of blood TCR repertoires from about five healthy adults. To increase sequencing depth and limit assay-specific biases, different laboratories used diverse techniques to prepare libraries and sequence TCR repertoires.

Note on this clone: The clone's antigen remains unknown. Per-nucleotide qualities are absent, and no much larger clonotype sits a single base away.

Using the deep immunoSEQ assay, TCR CDR3 regions were amplified from genomic DNA by multiplex PCR. Genomic DNA extracted from each cell subset was distributed evenly over all wells of several immunoSEQ 96-well plates, and each plate served as one replicate. For sorted subsets, about 200 ng genomic DNA, equal to about 30,000 T cell genomes, was loaded into each replicate PCR. The purified libraries were quantified using a Qubit 3.0 fluorometer, sized with a Bioanalyzer 2100, and then quantified again using the KAPA Library Quantification kit. Every immunoSEQ 96-well plate was sequenced on a dedicated single-read 150-cycle Illumina NextSeq 550 flow cell. Regarding the original processing steps: Because the immunoSEQ output included only junctional sequences and no quality scores, the filtering could not be the same as the filtering used for full-length reads. Sequences were annotated with PyIR, a Python wrapper for IgBLAST v1.9, using IMGT germline references to assign V/J genes and CDR3. Reads were removed for weak V/J assignments (E-value above 1e-6), missing CDR3, stop codons, out-of-frame junctions, or ambiguous translated residues. V3J clonotypes were defined by identical inferred V gene, J gene, and CDR3 amino acid sequence. Percentage overlap between repertoires was computed as shared unique clonotypes divided by the size of the smaller repertoire. RTK rarefaction, the Chao1 estimator, and Recon v2.1 estimates of unobserved clonotypes were used to assess repertoire richness. Generation probabilities for all TCRbeta clonotypes obtained by the gDNA method from a few donors were computed using OLGA. The clones in this table, taken by TCRdb from immuneACCESS, are in-frame only. Not every clone is retained; where verified, under half of the shortfall comes from an unresolved V gene, and the cause of the rest is unknown. The V and J calls and the clone size are those of that table, but D and trimming were determined from the DNA. This sample is represented by about 680,000 clones; 92% of them were singletons. About 24% of the sample is held by the ten biggest clonotypes.

The germline V gene gives CDR1 as MGHDK and CDR2 as SYGVNS. At the junction V is shortened by 5 bases and J by 3 bases; bases outside the gene matches: 13. The CDR3 runs 17 amino acids, cysteine and phenylalanine included. Only CDR3 DNA remains: 51 bases, in frame from the first base. CD8 naive samples were obtained by positive selection for CCR7 among CD45RO-negative cells, yielding a CD45RA+CCR7+ population from which TemRA cells were excluded. The donors were healthy, HIV-negative adults with no recently reported acute infections or vaccinations. Only Caucasian adults living in Nashville, Tennessee, USA were represented among the donors. Blood was collected by leukapheresis, and PBMCs were isolated by Ficoll-Histopaque density gradient centrifugation and then cryopreserved in liquid nitrogen vapor phase. Purity and quantity of every magnetically sorted T cell population were checked by analytical flow cytometry. From each sorted fraction, genomic DNA was isolated and quantified by UV absorbance on a Nanodrop 2000c.

What the study reported, not specific to this receptor: The small number of donors limited the genetic and exposure-history diversity represented. Larger estimated clonotype richness was generally found for naive subsets than for memory subsets. Sampling was restricted to blood, and TCR repertoires in tissues likely differ from the TCR repertoires found in blood. When a few donors were compared, the shared fraction of clonotypes was about 5.5% for naive CD4, over 3% for naive CD8, 2% to 2.5% for memory CD4, and 0.4% for memory CD8. Rarefaction of sorted-subset datasets indicated incomplete sequencing despite the large sequencing depth. Compared with non-shared clonotypes, clonotypes shared by all four sorted-subset donors had higher generation probabilities. Based on pairwise subsampling, the degree of clonotype sharing among donors was expected to be affected by sequencing depth.

This receptor was taken from a man aged 30 to 39 in good health. Specimen: naive CD8+ T cells sorted from blood. The label giving this sample's cell subset or site can be read as: CD45RA+CCR7+. Recombination connected TRBV25-1 to TRBJ2-5; TRBD1 fits 9 bases in the junction. The nucleotide sequence is given as TGTGCCAGCAGTCTACCGACCCGAAGGGACAGGGAAGAGACCCAGTACTTC. Translated, this is CASSLPTRRDREETQYF.